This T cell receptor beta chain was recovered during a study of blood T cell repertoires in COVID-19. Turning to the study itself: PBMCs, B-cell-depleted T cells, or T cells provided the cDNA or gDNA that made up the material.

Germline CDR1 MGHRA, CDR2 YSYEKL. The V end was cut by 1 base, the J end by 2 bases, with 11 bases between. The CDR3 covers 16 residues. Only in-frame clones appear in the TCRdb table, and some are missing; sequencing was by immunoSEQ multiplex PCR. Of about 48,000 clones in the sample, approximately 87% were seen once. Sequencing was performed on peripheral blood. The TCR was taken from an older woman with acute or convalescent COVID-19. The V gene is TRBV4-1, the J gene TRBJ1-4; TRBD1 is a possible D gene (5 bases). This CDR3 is CASSQGEGITNEKLFF. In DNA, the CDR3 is TGCGCCAGCAGCCAAGGGGAGGGGATTACTAATGAAAAACTGTTTTTT.